Following are 17 T cell receptor beta chains from one sample sequenced in a study of blood T cell repertoires in COVID-19. Data came from immunoSEQ multiplex PCR; TCRdb stores just in-frame clones and leaves some out. The sample has approximately 260,000 clones, roughly 84% seen once. Sample: PBMCs or T cells enriched from blood (not recorded which). The receptors were sampled from a woman aged 45-65 years who had been exposed to COVID-19.

This clone was picked up one time. The chain joins TRBV2 to TRBJ1-2; tentative D call: TRBD1 (5 bases). CDR1 is SNHLY, CDR2 FYNNEI, per germline. The CDR3 spans 13 residues. Trimming shortened V by 9 bases and J by 2 bases, and 13 bases separated the two germline ends. For the CDR3, the DNA is TGTGCCAGTAGCCCCGGGGGAAACTATGGCTACACCTTC. Translation: CASSPGGNYGYTF.

This chain joins TRBV5-1 and TRBJ2-7; 9 bases are shared with TRBD1. This CDR3 has 15 residues. Germline V lookup: CDR1 SGHRS, CDR2 YFSETQ. Trimming took 4 bases from V and 7 from J; bases not matched to a gene: 12. The DNA of the CDR3 is TGCGCCAGCAGCCCCCGACAGGGGGTGTTTGGAGAGCAGTACTTC. Translating gives CASSPRQGVFGEQYF. The full variable domain, completed using reference TRBV5-1 and TRBJ2-7, is KAGVTQTPRYLIKTRGQQVTLSCSPISGHRSVSWYQQTPGQGLQFLFEYFSETQRNKGNFPGRFSGRQFSNSRSEMNVSTLELGDSALYLCASSPRQGVFGEQYFGPGTRLTVT.

This clone was seen just once. This chain uses TRBV6-4 with TRBJ2-2; D is undetermined. Germline V gene lookup returns CDR1 MRHNA and CDR2 SNTAGT. Trimming stripped 4 bases from V and 1 base from J, with 7 bases between. This CDR3 is 14 amino acids long. CDR3 sequence: CASSVTQNTGELFF. The CDR3 DNA reads TGTGCCAGCAGTGTGACTCAGAACACCGGGGAGCTGTTTTTT.

The chain joins TRBV5-1 to TRBJ1-1; TRBD1 is a possible D gene (5 bases). Germline loops: CDR1 SGHRS, CDR2 YFSETQ. V lost 2 bases, J lost 3 bases, and 5 bases lay in between. The CDR3 is 12 amino acids. Written as DNA, the CDR3 is TGCGCCAGCAGCTTAGGGGACACTGAAGCTTTCTTT. This sequence encodes CASSLGDTEAFF. Full variable domain (remainder filled in from reference TRBV5-1 and TRBJ1-1): KAGVTQTPRYLIKTRGQQVTLSCSPISGHRSVSWYQQTPGQGLQFLFEYFSETQRNKGNFPGRFSGRQFSNSRSEMNVSTLELGDSALYLCASSLGDTEAFFGQGTRLTVV.

V is TRBV2 and J is TRBJ2-3; D remains unclear. This CDR3 has 14 amino acids. Germline lookup yields CDR1 SNHLY and CDR2 FYNNEI. The V end lost 7 bases, the J end lost 6 bases, and 17 bases lay between the germline ends. CDR3 amino acids: CASTSLGIGDTQYF. DNA for the CDR3: TGTGCCAGCACCAGTCTGGGTATCGGGGATACGCAGTATTTT.

The rearrangement joins TRBV5-1 to TRBJ1-2, with D possibly being TRBD1 (5 bases). The CDR3 runs 14 residues. V gave up 0 bases and J gave up 7 bases, with 13 bases separating them. Germline V lookup: CDR1 SGHRS, CDR2 YFSETQ. This chain's CDR3 is CASSLGGASSGYTF. The CDR3 coding sequence is TGCGCCAGCAGCTTGGGGGGCGCATCCAGTGGCTACACCTTC.

This clone was found a few times. The chain combines TRBV30 with TRBJ1-4; 8 bases are shared with TRBD1. With V trimmed by 0 bases and J by 8 bases, 5 bases remained unmatched. The V gene's germline CDR1 is GTSNPN and CDR2 SVGIG (reference sequence). This CDR3 contains 14 residues. The CDR3 spells CAWSVDRGNEKLFF. The CDR3 DNA reads TGTGCCTGGAGTGTTGACAGGGGAAACGAAAAACTGTTTTTT.

The chain is built from TRBV4-3 and TRBJ2-7; maybe TRBD1 (6 bases). The CDR3 spans 15 residues. Trimming cost V 0 bases and J 3 bases, with 12 bases left between them. Germline assignment: CDR1 LGHNA and CDR2 YSLEER. CDR3 DNA: TGCGCCAGCAGCCAAGATTGGGGCAGGGGCTACGAGCAGTACTTC. This codes for CASSQDWGRGYEQYF.

V usage is TRBV28 and J usage is TRBJ2-6; D is uncertain. This CDR3 is 15 amino acids long. Trimming took 7 bases from V and 0 from J, leaving 10 bases between them. Germline-derived CDR1 and CDR2 are MDHEN and SYDVKM. This CDR3 is CASTPHSSGANVLTF. CDR3 DNA sequence: TGTGCCAGCACCCCCCACAGCTCTGGGGCCAACGTCCTGACTTTC.

The chain couples TRBV11-2 to TRBJ2-1; possible D gene TRBD1, 6 bases. V lost 4 bases and J 0 bases, leaving 10 bases between the germline ends. This CDR3 comprises 15 residues. Per the germline V gene, CDR1 is SGHAT and CDR2 is FQNNGV. Here the CDR3 DNA reads TGTGCCAGCAGCTATCAGGGGTCCTCCTACAATGAGCAGTTCTTC. Translation gives CASSYQGSSYNEQFF.

The rearrangement uses TRBV27 and TRBJ1-1; D perhaps matches TRBD1 (5 bases). Trimming removed 4 bases from V and 1 base from J, with 7 bases in between. CDR1 is MNHEY and CDR2 is SMNVEV in the germline V gene (reference sequence). This CDR3 has 13 amino acids. DNA of the CDR3: TGTGCCAGCAGTTCAGGACAGAACACTGAAGCTTTCTTT. Encoded protein: CASSSGQNTEAFF.

This clone was recorded once. This sequence joins TRBV6-2 or TRBV6-3 and TRBJ2-3; possible D gene TRBD2, 6 bases. Germline V lookup: CDR1 MNHEY, CDR2 SVGEGT. The CDR3 extends over 15 amino acids. The V and J ends lost 4 bases and 2 bases respectively, with 13 bases between them. The CDR3 protein is CASSFRDSHTDTQYF. In DNA, the CDR3 is TGTGCCAGCAGTTTCCGGGACTCTCACACAGATACGCAGTATTTT.

The chain couples TRBV6-6 to TRBJ2-1; tentative D call: TRBD2 (7 bases). The CDR3 has 16 residues. Trimming took off 0 bases at V and 4 bases at J, with 13 bases between the two ends. Germline CDR1 reads MNHNY; CDR2 reads SVGAGI (reference sequence). CDR3 protein: CASSYSNGGLYNEQFF. CDR3 nucleotides: TGTGCCAGCAGTTACTCGAACGGGGGGCTGTACAATGAGCAGTTCTTC.

The rearrangement links TRBV5-1 to TRBJ1-2; no clear D gene. V lost 5 bases to trimming and J lost 3 bases, with 14 bases between them. Looked up from germline, CDR1 is SGHRS and CDR2 is YFSETQ. The CDR3 is 14 amino acids. The CDR3 spells CASSRPEGDYGYTF. DNA of the CDR3: TGCGCCAGCAGTCGTCCCGAGGGAGACTATGGCTACACCTTC.

The sample holds one count of this clone. This chain joins TRBV29-1 and TRBJ2-7; TRBD2 matches 12 bases. V lost 4 bases and J lost 3; bases outside the gene matches: 7. The CDR3 consists of 15 residues. Germline V gene sequence: CDR1 SQVTM, CDR2 ANQGSEA. This chain's CDR3 is CSVVGLAGSLYEQYF. The CDR3 nucleotides read TGCAGCGTTGTAGGACTAGCGGGGAGCCTCTACGAGCAGTACTTC.

V is TRBV20-1 and J is TRBJ2-3; 8 positions match TRBD1. This CDR3 is built from 13 residues. Germline assignment: CDR1 DFQATT and CDR2 SNEGSKA (reference sequence). V was clipped by 3 bases and J by 3 bases; unmatched bases: 2. CDR3 amino acids: CSASRQGTDTQYF. CDR3 sequence (DNA): TGCAGTGCTAGTCGACAGGGGACAGATACGCAGTATTTT.

The chain employs TRBV13 and TRBJ1-1; 7 bases match TRBD1. There are 13 residues in the CDR3. Germline V gene lookup returns CDR1 PRHDT and CDR2 FYEKMQ (reference sequence). V shed 7 bases and J 2 bases; nucleotides not matched to a gene: 4. The CDR3 bases are TGTGCCAGCACCACAGGGGCCAACACTGAAGCTTTCTTT. Translating gives CASTTGANTEAFF.